The following is a T cell receptor (beta chain) sequence with its context. This record belongs to a study of cytomegalovirus exposure and HLA in healthy donors. In the PCR, 60 Vbeta and 13 Jbeta primers were used. Clones were sequenced by immunoSEQ multiplex PCR, and TCRdb holds only the in-frame ones, with some missing. In the table there are 110,000 or so clones, approximately 67% of which are singletons. Trimming cost V 7 bases and J 0 bases; bases outside gene matches: 2. The CDR3 spans 13 residues. CDR1 and CDR2 (germline): MNHEY, SVGAGI. The TCR sequence derives from a man aged 18-30 years in good health and CMV-seropositive. The chain carries TRBV6-5 and TRBJ1-2; 7 nucleotides align to TRBD1. Sequencing was performed on PBMCs. The CDR3 sequence is CASMTGTNYGYTF. Here the CDR3 DNA reads TGTGCCAGCATGACAGGGACTAACTATGGCTACACCTTC.